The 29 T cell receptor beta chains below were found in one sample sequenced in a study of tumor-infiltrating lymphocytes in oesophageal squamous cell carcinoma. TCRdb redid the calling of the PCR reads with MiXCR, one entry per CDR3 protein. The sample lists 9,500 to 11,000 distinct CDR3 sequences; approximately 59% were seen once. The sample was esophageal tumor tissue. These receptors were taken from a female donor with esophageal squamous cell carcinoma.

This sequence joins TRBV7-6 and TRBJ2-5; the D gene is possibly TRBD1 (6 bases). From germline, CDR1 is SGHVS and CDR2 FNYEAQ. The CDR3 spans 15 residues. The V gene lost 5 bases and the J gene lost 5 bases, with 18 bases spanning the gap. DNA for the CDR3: TGTGCCAGCAGCACGACAACAGGGCCCGAGGAGACCCAGTACTTC. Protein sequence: CASSTTTGPEETQYF.

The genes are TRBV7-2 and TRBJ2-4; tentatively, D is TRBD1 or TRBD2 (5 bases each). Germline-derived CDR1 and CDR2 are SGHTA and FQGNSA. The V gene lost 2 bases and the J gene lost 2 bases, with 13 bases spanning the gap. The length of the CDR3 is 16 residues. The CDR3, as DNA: TGTGCCAGCAGCTTAACGGGGCAAAGCACCAAAAACATTCAGTACTTC. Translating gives CASSLTGQSTKNIQYF.

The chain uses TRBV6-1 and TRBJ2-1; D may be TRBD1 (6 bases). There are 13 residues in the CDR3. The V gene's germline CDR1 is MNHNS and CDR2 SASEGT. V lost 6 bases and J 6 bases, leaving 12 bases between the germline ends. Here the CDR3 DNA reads TGTGCCAGCAGAACCACAGGGTTCAATGAGCAGTTCTTC. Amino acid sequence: CASRTTGFNEQFF.

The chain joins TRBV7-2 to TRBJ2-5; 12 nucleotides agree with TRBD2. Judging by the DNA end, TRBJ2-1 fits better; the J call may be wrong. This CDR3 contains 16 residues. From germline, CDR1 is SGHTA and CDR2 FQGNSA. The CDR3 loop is CASSSSGGATYNEQFF. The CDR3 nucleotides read TGTGCCAGCAGCTCTAGCGGGGGGGCCACCTACAATGAGCAGTTCTTC.

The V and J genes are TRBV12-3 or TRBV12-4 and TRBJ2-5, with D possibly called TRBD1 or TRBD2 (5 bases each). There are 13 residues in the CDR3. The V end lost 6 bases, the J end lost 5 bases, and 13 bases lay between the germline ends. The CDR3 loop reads CASRSGSPETQYF. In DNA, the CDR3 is TGTGCCAGCAGGTCAGGGAGCCCGGAGACCCAGTACTTC.

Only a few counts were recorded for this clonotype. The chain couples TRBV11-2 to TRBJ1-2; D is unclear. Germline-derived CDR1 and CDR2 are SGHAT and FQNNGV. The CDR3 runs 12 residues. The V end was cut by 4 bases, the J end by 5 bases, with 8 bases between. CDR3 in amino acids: CASSSDHYGYTF. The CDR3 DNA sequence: TGTGCCAGCAGCTCGGACCATTATGGCTACACCTTC.

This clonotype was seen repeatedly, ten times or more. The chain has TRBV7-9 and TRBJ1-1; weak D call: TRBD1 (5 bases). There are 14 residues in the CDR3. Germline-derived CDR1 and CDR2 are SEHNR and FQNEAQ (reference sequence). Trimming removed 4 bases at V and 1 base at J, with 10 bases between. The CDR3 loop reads CASSSTGENTEAFF. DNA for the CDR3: TGTGCCAGCAGCTCCACAGGTGAGAACACTGAAGCTTTCTTT. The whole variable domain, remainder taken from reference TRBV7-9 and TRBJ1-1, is DTGVSQNPRHKITKRGQNVTFRCDPISEHNRLYWYRQTLGQGPEFLTYFQNEAQLEKSRLLSDRFSAERPKGSFSTLEIQRTEQGDSAMYLCASSSTGENTEAFFGQGTRLTVV.

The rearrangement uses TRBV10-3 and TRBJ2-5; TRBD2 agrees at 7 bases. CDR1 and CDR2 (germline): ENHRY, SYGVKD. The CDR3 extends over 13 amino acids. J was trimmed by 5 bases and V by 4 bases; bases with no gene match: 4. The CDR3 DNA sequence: TGTGCCATCAGTGGGGGGGGTGGCGAGACCCAGTACTTC. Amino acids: CAISGGGGETQYF.

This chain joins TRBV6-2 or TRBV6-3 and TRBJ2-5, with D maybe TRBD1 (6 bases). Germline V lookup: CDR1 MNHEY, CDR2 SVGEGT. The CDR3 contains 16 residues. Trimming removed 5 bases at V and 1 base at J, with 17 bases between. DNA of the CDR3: TGTGCCAGCAGTAAATGGGGACAAACCCTCCAAGAGACCCAGTACTTC. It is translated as CASSKWGQTLQETQYF.

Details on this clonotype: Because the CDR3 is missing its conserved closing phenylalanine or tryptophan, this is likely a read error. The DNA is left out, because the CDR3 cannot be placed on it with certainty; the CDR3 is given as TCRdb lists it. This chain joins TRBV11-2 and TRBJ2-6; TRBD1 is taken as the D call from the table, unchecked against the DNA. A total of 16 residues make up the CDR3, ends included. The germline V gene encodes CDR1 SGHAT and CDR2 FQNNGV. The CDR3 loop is CASSSGTGNYEQYFGA.

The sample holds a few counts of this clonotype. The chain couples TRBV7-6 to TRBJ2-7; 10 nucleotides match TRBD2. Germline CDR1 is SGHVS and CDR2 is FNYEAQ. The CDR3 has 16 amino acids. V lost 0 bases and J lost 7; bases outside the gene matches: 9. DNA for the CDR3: TGTGCCAGCAGCTTAGCCACGGCTAGCGGGAGCAATGAGCAGTACTTC. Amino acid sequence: CASSLATASGSNEQYF.

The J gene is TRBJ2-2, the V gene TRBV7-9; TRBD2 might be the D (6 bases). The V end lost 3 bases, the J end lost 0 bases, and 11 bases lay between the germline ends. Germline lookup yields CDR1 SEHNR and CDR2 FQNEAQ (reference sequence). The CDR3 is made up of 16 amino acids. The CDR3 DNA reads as TGTGCCAGCAGCTTTGGAGCGGGCACGAACACCGGGGAGCTGTTTTTT. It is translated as CASSFGAGTNTGELFF. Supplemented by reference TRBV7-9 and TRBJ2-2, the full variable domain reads DTGVSQNPRHKITKRGQNVTFRCDPISEHNRLYWYRQTLGQGPEFLTYFQNEAQLEKSRLLSDRFSAERPKGSFSTLEIQRTEQGDSAMYLCASSFGAGTNTGELFFGEGSRLTVL.

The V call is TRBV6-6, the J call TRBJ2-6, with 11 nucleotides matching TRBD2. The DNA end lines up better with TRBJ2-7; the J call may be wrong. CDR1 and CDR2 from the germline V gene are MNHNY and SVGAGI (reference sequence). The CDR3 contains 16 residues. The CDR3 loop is CASRVWTSGFSYEQYF. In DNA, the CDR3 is TGTGCCAGCAGAGTTTGGACTAGCGGGTTCTCCTACGAGCAGTACTTC.

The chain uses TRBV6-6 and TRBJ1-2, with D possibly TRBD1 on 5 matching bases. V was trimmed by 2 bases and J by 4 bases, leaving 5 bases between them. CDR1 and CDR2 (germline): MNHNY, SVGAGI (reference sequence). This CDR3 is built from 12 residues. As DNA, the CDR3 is TGTGCCAGCAGTTACGGGGGCTATGGCTACACCTTC. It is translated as CASSYGGYGYTF.

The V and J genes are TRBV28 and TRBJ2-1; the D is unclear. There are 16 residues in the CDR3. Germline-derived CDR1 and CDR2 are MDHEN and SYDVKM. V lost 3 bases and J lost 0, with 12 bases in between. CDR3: CASSFYGLGSYNEQFF. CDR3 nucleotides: TGTGCCAGCAGTTTCTATGGTCTGGGCTCCTACAATGAGCAGTTCTTC.

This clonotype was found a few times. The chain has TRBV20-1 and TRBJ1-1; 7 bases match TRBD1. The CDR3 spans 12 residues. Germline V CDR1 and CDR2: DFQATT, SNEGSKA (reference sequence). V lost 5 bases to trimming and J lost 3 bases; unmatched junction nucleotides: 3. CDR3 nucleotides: TGCAGTGCTGGCAGGGGGGACACTGAAGCTTTCTTT. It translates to CSAGRGDTEAFF.

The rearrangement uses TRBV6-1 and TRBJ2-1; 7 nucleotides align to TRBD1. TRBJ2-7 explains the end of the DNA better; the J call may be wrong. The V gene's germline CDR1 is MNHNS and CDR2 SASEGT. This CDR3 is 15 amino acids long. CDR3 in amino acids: CASSEVSQGAYEQYF. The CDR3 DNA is TGTGCCAGCAGTGAAGTTAGCCAGGGGGCCTACGAGCAGTACTTC.

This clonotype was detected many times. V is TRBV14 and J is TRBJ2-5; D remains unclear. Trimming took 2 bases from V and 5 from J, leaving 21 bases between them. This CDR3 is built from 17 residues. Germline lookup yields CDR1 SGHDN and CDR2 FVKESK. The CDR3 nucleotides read TGTGCCAGCAGCCAACTCATTTCCGCGGATTATCGGGAGACCCAGTACTTC. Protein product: CASSQLISADYRETQYF.

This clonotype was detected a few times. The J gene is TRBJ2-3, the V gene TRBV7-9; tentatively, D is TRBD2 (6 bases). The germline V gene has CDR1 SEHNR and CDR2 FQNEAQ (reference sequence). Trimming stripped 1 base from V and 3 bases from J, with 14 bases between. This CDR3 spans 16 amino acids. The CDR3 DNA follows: TGTGCCAGCAGCTTAGGGCGGGGAAGAAGGACAGATACGCAGTATTTT. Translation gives CASSLGRGRRTDTQYF.

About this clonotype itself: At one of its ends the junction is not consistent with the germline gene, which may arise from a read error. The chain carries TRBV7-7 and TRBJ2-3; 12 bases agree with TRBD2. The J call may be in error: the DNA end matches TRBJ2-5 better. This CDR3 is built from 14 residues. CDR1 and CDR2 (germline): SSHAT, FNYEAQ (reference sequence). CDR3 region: CASSLTSGGETQYF. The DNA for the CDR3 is TGTGCTAGCAGCTTGACTAGCGGGGGAGAGACCCAGTACTTC.

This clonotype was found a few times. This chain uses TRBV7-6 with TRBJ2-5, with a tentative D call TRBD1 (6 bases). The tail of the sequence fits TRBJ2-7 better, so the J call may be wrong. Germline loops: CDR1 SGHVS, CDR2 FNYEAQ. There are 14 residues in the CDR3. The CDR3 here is CASSLGQGTYEQYF. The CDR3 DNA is TGTGCCAGCAGCTTGGGTCAGGGGACCTACGAGCAGTACTTC.

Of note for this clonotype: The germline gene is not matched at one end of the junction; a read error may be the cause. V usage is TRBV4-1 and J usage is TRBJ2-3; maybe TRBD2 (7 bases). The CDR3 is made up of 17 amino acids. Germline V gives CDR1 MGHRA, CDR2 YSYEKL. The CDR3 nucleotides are TGTGCCAGCAGCCAAGTTAAAGGAGGGGGGGGCACAGATACGCAGTATTTT. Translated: CASSQVKGGGGTDTQYF.

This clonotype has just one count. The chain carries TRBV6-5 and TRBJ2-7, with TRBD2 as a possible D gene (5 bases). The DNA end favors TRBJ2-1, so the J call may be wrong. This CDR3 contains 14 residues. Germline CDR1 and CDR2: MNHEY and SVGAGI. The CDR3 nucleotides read TGTGCCAGCAGTTATTTGGTTTGGAGCGGTGAGCAGTTCTTC. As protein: CASSYLVWSGEQFF.

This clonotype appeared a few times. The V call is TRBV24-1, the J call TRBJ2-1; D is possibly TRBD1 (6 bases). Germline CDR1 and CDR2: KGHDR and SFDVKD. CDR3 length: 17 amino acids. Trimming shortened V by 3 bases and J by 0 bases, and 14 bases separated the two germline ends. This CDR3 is CATSDTTTGSSYNEQFF. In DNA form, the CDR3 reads TGTGCCACCAGTGATACCACTACAGGGAGCTCCTACAATGAGCAGTTCTTC.

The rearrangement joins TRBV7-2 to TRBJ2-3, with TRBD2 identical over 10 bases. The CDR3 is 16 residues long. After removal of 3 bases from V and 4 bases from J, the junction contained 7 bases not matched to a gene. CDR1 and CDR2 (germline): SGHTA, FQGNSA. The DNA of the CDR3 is TGTGCCAGCAGCTTTCTTAGCAGCGGGAGGGCAGATACGCAGTATTTT. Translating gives CASSFLSSGRADTQYF.

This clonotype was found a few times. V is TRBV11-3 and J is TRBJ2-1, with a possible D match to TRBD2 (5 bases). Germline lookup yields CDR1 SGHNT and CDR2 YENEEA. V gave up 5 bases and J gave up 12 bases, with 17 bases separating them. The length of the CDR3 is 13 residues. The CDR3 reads CASSPRTVGLQFF. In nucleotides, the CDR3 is TGTGCCAGCAGCCCACGGACTGTAGGTCTGCAGTTCTTC.

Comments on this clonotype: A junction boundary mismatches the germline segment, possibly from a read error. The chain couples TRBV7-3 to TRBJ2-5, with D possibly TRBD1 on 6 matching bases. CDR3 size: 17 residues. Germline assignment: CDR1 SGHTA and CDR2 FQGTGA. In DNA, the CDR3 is TGTGCCAGCAGCTTACGGACAGCTTTCTCCTATAGTTCACCCCTCCACTTC. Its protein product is CASSLRTAFSYSSPLHF.

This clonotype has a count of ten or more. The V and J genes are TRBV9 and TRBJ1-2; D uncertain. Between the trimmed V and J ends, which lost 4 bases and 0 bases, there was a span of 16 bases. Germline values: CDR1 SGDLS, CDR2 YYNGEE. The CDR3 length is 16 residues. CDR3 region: CASSLGQQTANYGYTF. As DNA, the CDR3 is TGTGCCAGCAGCCTGGGCCAGCAGACTGCTAACTATGGCTACACCTTC.

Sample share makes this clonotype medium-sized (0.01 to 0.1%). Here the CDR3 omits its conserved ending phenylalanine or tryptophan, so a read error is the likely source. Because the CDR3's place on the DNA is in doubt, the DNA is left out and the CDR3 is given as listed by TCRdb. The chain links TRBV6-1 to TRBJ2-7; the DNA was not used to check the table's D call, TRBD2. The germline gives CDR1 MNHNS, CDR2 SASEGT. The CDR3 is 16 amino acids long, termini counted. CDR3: CASSYSPTGNPYTFGS.